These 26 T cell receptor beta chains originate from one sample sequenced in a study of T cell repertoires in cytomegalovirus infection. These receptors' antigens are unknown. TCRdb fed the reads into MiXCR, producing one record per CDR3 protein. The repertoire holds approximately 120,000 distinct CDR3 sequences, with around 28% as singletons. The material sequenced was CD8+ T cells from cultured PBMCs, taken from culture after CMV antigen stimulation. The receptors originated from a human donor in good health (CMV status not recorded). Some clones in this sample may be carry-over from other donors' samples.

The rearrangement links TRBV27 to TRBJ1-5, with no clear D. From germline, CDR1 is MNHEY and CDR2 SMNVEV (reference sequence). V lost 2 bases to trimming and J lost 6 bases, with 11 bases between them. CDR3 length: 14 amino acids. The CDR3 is CASSLTPAGQPQHF. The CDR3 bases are TGTGCCAGCAGTTTAACCCCGGCAGGTCAGCCCCAGCATTTT.

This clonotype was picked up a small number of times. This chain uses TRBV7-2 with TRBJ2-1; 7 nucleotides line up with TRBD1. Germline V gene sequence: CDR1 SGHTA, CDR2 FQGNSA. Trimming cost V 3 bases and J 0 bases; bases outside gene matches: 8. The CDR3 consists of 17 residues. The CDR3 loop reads CASSFSRGTPSYNEQFF. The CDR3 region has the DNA TGTGCCAGCAGCTTCTCCAGGGGGACGCCCTCCTACAATGAGCAGTTCTTC.

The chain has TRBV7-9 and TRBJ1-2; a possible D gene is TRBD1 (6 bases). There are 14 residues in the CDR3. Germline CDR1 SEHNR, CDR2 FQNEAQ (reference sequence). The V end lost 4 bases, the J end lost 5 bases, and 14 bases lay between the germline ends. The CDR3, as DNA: TGTGCCAGCAGCTCAACAGGGCCCGAGTATGGCTACACCTTC. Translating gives CASSSTGPEYGYTF.

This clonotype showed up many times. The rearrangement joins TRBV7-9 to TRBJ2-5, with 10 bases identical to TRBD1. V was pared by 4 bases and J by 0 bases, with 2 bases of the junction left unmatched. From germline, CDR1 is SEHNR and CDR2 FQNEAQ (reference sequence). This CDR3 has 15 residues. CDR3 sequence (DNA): TGTGCCAGCAGCTCGGACAGGGGGAACCAAGAGACCCAGTACTTC. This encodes CASSSDRGNQETQYF.

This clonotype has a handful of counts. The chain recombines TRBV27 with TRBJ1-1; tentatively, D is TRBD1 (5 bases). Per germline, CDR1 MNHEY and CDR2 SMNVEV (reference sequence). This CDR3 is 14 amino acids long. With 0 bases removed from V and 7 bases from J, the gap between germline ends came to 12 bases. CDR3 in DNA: TGTGCCAGCAGTTTATCGGCAGGGCTCGGTGAAGCTTTCTTT. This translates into CASSLSAGLGEAFF.

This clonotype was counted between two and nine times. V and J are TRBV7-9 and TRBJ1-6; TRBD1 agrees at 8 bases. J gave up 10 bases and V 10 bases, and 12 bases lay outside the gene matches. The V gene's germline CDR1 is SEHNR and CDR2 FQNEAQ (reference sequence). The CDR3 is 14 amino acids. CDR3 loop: CATFMDRDGSPLHF. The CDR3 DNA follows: TGTGCCACTTTCATGGACAGGGACGGCTCACCCCTCCACTTT. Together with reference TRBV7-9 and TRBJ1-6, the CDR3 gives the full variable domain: DTGVSQNPRHKITKRGQNVTFRCDPISEHNRLYWYRQTLGQGPEFLTYFQNEAQLEKSRLLSDRFSAERPKGSFSTLEIQRTEQGDSAMYLCATFMDRDGSPLHFGNGTRLTVT.

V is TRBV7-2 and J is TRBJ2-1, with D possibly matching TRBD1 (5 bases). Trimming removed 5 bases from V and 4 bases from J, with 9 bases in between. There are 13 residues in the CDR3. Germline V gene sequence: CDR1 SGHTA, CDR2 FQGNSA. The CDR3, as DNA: TGTGCCAGCAGCCCGGACACTTACAATGAGCAGTTCTTC. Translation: CASSPDTYNEQFF.

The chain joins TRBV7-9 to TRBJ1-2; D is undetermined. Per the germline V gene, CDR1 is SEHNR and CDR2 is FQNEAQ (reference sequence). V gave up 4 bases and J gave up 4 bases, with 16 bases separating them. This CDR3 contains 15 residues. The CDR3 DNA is TGTGCCAGCAGCTCGGAAGGGTTTTTTTTCTATGGCTACACCTTC. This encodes CASSSEGFFFYGYTF.

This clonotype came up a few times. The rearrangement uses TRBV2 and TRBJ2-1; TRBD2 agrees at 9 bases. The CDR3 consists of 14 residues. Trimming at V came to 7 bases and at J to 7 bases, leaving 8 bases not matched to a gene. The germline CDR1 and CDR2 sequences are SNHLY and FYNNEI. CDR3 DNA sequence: TGTGCCAGCATCCGAGCGGGGGGCGGGAATGAGCAGTTCTTC. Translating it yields CASIRAGGGNEQFF.

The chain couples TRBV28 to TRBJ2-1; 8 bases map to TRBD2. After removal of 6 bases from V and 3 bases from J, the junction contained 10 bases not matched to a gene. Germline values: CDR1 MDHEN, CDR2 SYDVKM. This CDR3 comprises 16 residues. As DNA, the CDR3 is TGTGCCAGCAGCCACCTCTCCAGCGGGGGCTACAATGAGCAGTTCTTC. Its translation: CASSHLSSGGYNEQFF.

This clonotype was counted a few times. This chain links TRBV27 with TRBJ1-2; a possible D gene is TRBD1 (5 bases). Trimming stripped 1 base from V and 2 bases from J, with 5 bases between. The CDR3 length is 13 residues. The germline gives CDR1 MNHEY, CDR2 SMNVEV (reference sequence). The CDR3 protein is CASSLWGNYGYTF. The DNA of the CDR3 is TGTGCCAGCAGTTTATGGGGCAACTATGGCTACACCTTC.

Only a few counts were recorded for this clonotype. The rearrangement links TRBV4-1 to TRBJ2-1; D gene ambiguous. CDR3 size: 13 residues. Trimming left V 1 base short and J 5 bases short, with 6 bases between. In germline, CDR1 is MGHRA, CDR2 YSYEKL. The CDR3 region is CASSQGRDNEQFF. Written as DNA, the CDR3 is TGCGCCAGCAGCCAAGGCAGAGACAATGAGCAGTTCTTC.

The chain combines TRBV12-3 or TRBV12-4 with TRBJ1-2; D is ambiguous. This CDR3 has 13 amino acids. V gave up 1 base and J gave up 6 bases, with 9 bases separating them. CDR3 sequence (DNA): TGTGCCAGCAGTTTAGGAGTGTCCCATGGCTACACCTTC. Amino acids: CASSLGVSHGYTF.

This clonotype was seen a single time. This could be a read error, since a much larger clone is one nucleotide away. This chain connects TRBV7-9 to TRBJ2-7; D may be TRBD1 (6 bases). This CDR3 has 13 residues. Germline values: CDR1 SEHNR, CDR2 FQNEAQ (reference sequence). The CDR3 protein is CASSYRAGYELYF. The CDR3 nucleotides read TGTGCCAGCAGCTACAGGGCCGGCTACGAGCTGTACTTC.

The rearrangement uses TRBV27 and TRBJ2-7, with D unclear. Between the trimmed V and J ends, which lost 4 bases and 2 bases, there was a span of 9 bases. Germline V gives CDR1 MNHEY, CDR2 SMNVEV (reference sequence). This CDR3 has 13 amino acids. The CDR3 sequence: CASSSGRTYEQYF. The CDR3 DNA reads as TGTGCCAGCAGTTCTGGACGGACCTACGAGCAGTACTTC.

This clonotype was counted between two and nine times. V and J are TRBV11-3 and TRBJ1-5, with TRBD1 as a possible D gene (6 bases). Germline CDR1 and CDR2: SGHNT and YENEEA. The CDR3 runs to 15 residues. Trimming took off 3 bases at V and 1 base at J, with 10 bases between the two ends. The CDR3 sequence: CASSLGAGSNQPQHF. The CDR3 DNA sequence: TGTGCCAGCAGCTTGGGGGCAGGGAGCAATCAGCCCCAGCATTTT.

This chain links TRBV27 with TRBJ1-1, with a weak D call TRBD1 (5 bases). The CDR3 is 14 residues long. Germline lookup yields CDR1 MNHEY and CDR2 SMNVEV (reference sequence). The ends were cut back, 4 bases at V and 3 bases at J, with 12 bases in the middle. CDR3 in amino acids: CASSSVGGYTEAFF. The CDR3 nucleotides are TGTGCCAGCAGTTCAGTGGGGGGGTACACTGAAGCTTTCTTT.

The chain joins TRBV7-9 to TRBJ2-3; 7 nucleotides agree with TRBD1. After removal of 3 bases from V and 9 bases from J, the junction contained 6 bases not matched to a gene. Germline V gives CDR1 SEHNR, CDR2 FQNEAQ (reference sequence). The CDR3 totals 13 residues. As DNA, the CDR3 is TGTGCCAGCAGCTTGGAGAGGGGGCGGACGCAGTATTTT. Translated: CASSLERGRTQYF.

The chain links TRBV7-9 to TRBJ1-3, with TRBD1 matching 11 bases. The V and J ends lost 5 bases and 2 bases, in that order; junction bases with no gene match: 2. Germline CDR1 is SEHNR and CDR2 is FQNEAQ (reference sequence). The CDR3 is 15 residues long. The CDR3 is CASSTGQGAGNTIYF. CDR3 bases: TGTGCCAGCAGCACGGGACAGGGGGCTGGAAACACCATATATTTT.

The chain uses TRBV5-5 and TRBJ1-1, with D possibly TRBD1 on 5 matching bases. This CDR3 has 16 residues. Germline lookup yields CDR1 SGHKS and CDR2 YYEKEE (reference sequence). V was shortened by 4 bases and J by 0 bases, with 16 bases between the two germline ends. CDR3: CASSRGDWGMNTEAFF. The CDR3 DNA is TGTGCCAGCAGCCGGGGGGATTGGGGGATGAACACTGAAGCTTTCTTT.

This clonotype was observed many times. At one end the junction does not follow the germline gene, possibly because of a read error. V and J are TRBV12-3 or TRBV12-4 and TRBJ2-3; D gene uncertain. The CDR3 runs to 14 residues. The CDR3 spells CASSLGGPTDTQYF. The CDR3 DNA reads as TGTGCCAGCAGCTTAGGTGGTCCCACAGATACGCAGTATTTT.

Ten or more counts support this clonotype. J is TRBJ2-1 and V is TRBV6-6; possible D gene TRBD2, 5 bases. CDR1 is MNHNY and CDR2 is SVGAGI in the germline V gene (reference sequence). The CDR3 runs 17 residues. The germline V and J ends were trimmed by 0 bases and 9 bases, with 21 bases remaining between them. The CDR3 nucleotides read TGTGCCAGCAGTTACTCCGGCGGGCAACCGCGGCGGACTGAGCAGTTCTTC. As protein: CASSYSGGQPRRTEQFF.

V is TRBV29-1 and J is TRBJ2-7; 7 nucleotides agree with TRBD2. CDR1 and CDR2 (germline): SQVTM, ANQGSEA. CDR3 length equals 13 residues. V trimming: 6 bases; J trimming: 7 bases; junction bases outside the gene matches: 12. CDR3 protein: CSVLLLRGKEQYF. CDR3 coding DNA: TGCAGCGTCCTGTTGTTGCGGGGGAAAGAGCAGTACTTC.

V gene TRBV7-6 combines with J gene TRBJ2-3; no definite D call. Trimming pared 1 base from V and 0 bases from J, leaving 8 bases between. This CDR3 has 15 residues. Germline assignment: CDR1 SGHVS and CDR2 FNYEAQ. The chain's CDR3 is CASSLDITSTDTQYF. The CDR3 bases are TGTGCCAGCAGCTTAGACATAACTAGCACAGATACGCAGTATTTT.

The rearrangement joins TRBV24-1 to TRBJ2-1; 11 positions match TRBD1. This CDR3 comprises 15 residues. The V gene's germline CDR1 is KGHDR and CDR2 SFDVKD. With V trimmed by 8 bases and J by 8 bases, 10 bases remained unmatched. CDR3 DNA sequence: TGTGCCACCAATGACCAGGACAGGGGGCCGTATGAGCAGTTCTTC. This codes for CATNDQDRGPYEQFF.

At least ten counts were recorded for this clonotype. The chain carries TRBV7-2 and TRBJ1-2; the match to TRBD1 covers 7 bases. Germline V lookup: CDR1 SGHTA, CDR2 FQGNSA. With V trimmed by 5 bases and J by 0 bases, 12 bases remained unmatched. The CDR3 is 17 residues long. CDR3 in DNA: TGTGCCAGCAGCATCCGGGACAGAGGCGTTCCTAACTATGGCTACACCTTC. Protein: CASSIRDRGVPNYGYTF.